The sequence of this T cell receptor beta chain was determined in a study of CD8 T cells in ankylosing spondylitis. Study-level results: Disease-linked clones reportedly showed significant enrichment in matched ankylosing spondylitis synovial fluid.

TCRdb fed the 5' RACE reads into MiXCR, producing one record per CDR3 protein. The data hold 240,000 or so distinct CDR3 sequences, with 8.6% observed a single time. Germline V gene sequence: CDR1 SGHVS, CDR2 FQNEAQ. The V end lost 1 base, the J end lost 2 bases, and 9 bases lay between the germline ends. This CDR3 is 15 amino acids long. This clonotype was seen ten or more times. Its target is unknown. This receptor was taken from a male donor with ankylosing spondylitis or in good health (not recorded which). The chain carries TRBV7-8 and TRBJ2-1, with D unclear. Sequencing input: blood, either unsorted or a sorted T cell fraction (not recorded which). This chain's CDR3 is CASSLGKGPYNEQFF. The DNA of the CDR3 is TGTGCCAGCAGCTTAGGAAAGGGTCCCTACAATGAGCAGTTCTTC.